This is a list of T cell receptor beta chains from one sample in a study of post-analysis software for immune sequencing data. TCRdb called the PCR reads again in MiXCR, with one record for every CDR3 protein. The table lists 750,000 to 950,000 distinct CDR3 sequences, under 70% of them singletons. Sequencing was done on a sample of blood. Source of these receptors: a girl under 18 with multiple sclerosis. Each CDR3 is given with its conserved first and last residue. Each record gives: clone size, J gene, V gene, D gene, CDR3 DNA, CDR3 protein. The D gene is left open where the match is weak. Clone size is stated in some rows and not others, as once, few, many or a class when expanded.

>.|TRBJ2-7|TRBV11-2|.
TGTGCCAGCAGTAAAAGGCAGGGTGGCCACGAGCAGTACTTC
CASSKRQGGHEQYF
>.|TRBJ2-1|TRBV20-1|TRBD2
TGCAGTGCTAGTATACTAGCGGGGGGCTTCAATGAGCAGTTCTTC
CSASILAGGFNEQFF
>few|TRBJ1-1|TRBV12-3/TRBV12-4|.
TGTGCCAGCAGCCCAACGCACGTCAAGAACACTGAAGCTTTCTTT
CASSPTHVKNTEAFF
>.|TRBJ2-7|TRBV29-1|TRBD1
TGCAGCGTTGCCCCCCGGGACAGTGCCTCCTACGAGCAGTACTTC
CSVAPRDSASYEQYF
>.|TRBJ2-3|TRBV20-1|TRBD2
TGCAGTGCTAGAGATCCTGGGACTAGCGGTAGCACAGATACGCAGTATTTT
CSARDPGTSGSTDTQYF
>few|TRBJ2-7|TRBV4-1|.
TGCGCCAGCAGCCAAGATCAGGGGCAGCCTTACGAGCAGTACTTC
CASSQDQGQPYEQYF
>.|TRBJ1-5|TRBV6-6|TRBD1
TGTGCCAGCCGACCGGGACAGATTATAAATCAGCCCCAGCATTTT
CASRPGQIINQPQHF
>.|TRBJ2-5|TRBV7-9|.
TGTGCCAGCAGCTTCAGCGACAGTAGCCGCGAGACCCAGTACTTC
CASSFSDSSRETQYF
>.|TRBJ1-1|TRBV5-1|TRBD1
TGCGCCAGCAGCTGCGGACAGGGGGACACTGAAGCTTTCTTT
CASSCGQGDTEAFF
>few|TRBJ2-7|TRBV7-9|.
TGTGCCAGCAGCCCCCATGATTCCCAGTACTTC
CASSPHDSQYF
>.|TRBJ2-7|TRBV29-1|TRBD2
TGCAGCGTTAAAGGGTCGGGAGGGGCCTACGAGCAGTACTTC
CSVKGSGGAYEQYF
>few|TRBJ2-3|TRBV7-9|.
TGTGCCAGCAGCTTAAGAGAAGGGAGCACAGATACGCAGTATTTT
CASSLREGSTDTQYF
>.|TRBJ2-7|TRBV29-1|TRBD2
TGCAGCGTTGGGGGGAGACTAGCGGAATACGAGCAGTACTTC
CSVGGRLAEYEQYF
>.|TRBJ2-1|TRBV20-1|TRBD2
TGCAGTGCTAGCAAACTAGCGGGAGGTTGGAATGAGCAGTTCTTC
CSASKLAGGWNEQFF
>.|TRBJ1-5|TRBV7-2|TRBD1
TGTGCCAGCAGCTTAGTAACAGGGGGGCAGCCCCAGCATTTT
CASSLVTGGQPQHF